This T cell receptor (beta chain) stems from a study of T cells of healthy individuals. Germline-derived CDR1 and CDR2 are SGHRS and YFSETQ. This CDR3 spans 15 amino acids. V lost 0 bases, J lost 8 bases, and 12 bases lay in between. TCRdb itself ran the 5' RACE reads through MiXCR, one entry per CDR3 protein. Of 85,000 to 100,000 distinct CDR3 sequences in the sample, approximately 16% were seen once. This clonotype was seen at least ten times. V usage is TRBV5-1 and J usage is TRBJ1-6, with D perhaps matching TRBD1 (6 bases). The sequence was obtained from a human donor in good health. DNA for the CDR3: TGCGCCAGCAGCTTGGAGGGGGGGCAATATTCACCCCTCCACTTT. It encodes CASSLEGGQYSPLHF.